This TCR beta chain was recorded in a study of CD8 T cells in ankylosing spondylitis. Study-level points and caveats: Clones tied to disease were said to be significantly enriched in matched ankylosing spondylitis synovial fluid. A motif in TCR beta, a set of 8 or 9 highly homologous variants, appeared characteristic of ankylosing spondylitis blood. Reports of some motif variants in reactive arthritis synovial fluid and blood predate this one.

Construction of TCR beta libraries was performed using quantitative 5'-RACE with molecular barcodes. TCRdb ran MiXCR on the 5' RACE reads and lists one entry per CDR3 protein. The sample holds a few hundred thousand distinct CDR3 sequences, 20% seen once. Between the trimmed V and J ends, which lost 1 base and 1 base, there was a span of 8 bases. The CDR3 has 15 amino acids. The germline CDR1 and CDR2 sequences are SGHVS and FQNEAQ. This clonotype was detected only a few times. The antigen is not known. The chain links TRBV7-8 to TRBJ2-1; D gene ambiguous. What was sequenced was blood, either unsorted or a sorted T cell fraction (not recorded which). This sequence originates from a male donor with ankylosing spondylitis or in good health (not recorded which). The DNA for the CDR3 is TGTGCCAGCAGCTTAGTAGACTCGTCCTACAATGAGCAGTTCTTC. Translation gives CASSLVDSSYNEQFF.